This paragraph covers one TCR beta chain sequence. The CDR3 is 14 residues long. Between the trimmed V and J ends, which lost 0 bases and 4 bases, there was a span of 10 bases. Per germline, CDR1 DFQATT and CDR2 SNEGSKA (reference sequence). The sample is drawn from a study of neurological immune-mediated disorders. Study-level information: The roughly 34 multiple sclerosis patients comprised about 30 relapsing-remitting and 3 secondary progressive cases.

The authors produced cDNA by 5'RACE using 10-nucleotide random UMIs. TCRdb itself ran the 5' RACE reads through MiXCR, one entry per CDR3 protein. The sample carries about 48,000 distinct CDR3 sequences, roughly 2% recorded once. Sample: PBMCs. The source of this sequence is a woman between 40 and 55 years old with multiple sclerosis. The chain carries TRBV20-1 and TRBJ2-1; TRBD1 or TRBD2 may be the D gene (5 bases each). The CDR3 is CSARDGDGYNEQFF. Here the CDR3 DNA reads TGCAGTGCTAGAGATGGGGACGGATACAATGAGCAGTTCTTC.